These 18 T cell receptor beta chains originate from one sample sequenced in a study of shared clonotypes between healthy human individuals. This table comes from immunoSEQ multiplex PCR, and its TCRdb copy is limited to in-frame clones, with some not included. The table lists nearly 2 million clones, roughly 95% of them singletons, with 1.2% in the top ten. As defined, naive CD8 cells were CD45RO-negative and positively selected for CCR7, with terminally differentiated effector memory CD45RA+ cells excluded. What was sequenced was naive CD8+ T cells sorted from blood. Receptor source: a man between 18 and 35 years old in good health.

This clone was observed a single time. V usage is TRBV19 and J usage is TRBJ2-6, with 7 bases matching TRBD2. The V gene's germline CDR1 is LNHDA and CDR2 SQIVND (reference sequence). This CDR3 comprises 14 residues. V dropped 9 bases and J dropped 0; count of bases not matched to a gene: 2. CDR3 region: CASRGDSGANVLTF. The CDR3 bases are TGTGCCAGCCGGGGGGACTCTGGGGCCAACGTCCTGACTTTC. The full variable domain, its missing parts supplied by reference TRBV19 and TRBJ2-6, is DGGITQSPKYLFRKEGQNVTLSCEQNLNHDAMYWYRQDPGQGLRLIYYSQIVNDFQKGDIAEGYSVSREKKESFPLTVTSAQKNPTAFYLCASRGDSGANVLTFGAGSRLTVL.

To note about this clone: At the DNA level, this CDR3 is encoded by other sequences in the same sample as well. The V and J genes are TRBV18 and TRBJ2-7; D is perhaps TRBD2 (6 bases). Trimming shortened V by 3 bases and J by 2 bases, and 11 bases separated the two germline ends. Germline values: CDR1 KGHSH, CDR2 LQKENI. This CDR3 contains 14 residues. The CDR3 DNA follows: TGTGCCAGCTCACCGGGGGGAGGCGCCTACGAGCAGTACTTC. Translating it yields CASSPGGGAYEQYF.

The CDR3: CASSPETGPSGVAFF. DNA for the CDR3: TGTGCCAGCAGCCCGGAGACAGGGCCTTCGGGGGTAGCTTTCTTT. The chain uses TRBV6-5 and TRBJ1-1, with 7 bases lining up with TRBD1. This CDR3 region has 15 residues. The germline gives CDR1 MNHEY, CDR2 SVGAGI. Trimming removed 6 bases from V and 10 bases from J; junction bases left unmatched: 17.

A single count supports this clone. This chain links TRBV7-8 with TRBJ2-3; 10 nucleotides agree with TRBD2. The ends lost 1 base at V and 5 bases at J; junction bases unmatched: 9. Germline V gives CDR1 SGHVS, CDR2 FQNEAQ. The CDR3 is made up of 17 amino acids. The CDR3: CASSLESGLATVDTQYF. For the CDR3, the DNA is TGTGCCAGCAGCTTAGAATCGGGACTAGCGACTGTAGATACGCAGTATTTT.

This sequence joins TRBV9 and TRBJ2-5; TRBD2 aligns across 10 bases. V dropped 0 bases and J dropped 5; count of bases not matched to a gene: 7. The CDR3 has 16 amino acids. The V gene's germline CDR1 is SGDLS and CDR2 YYNGEE. CDR3 bases: TGTGCCAGCAGCGTAGGGCTAGCGGGAGCCCTGGAGACCCAGTACTTC. Translation gives CASSVGLAGALETQYF.

The genes are TRBV6-5 and TRBJ1-2, with D unresolved. Trimming took off 5 bases at V and 5 bases at J, with 15 bases between the two ends. Germline-derived CDR1 and CDR2 are MNHEY and SVGAGI. The CDR3 length is 14 residues. DNA of the CDR3: TGTGCCAGCAGTGACGACGGAGCATGGTATGGCTACACCTTC. The encoded protein is CASSDDGAWYGYTF.

The genes are TRBV27 and TRBJ2-7; D ambiguous. The CDR3 runs to 13 residues. The germline V gene encodes CDR1 MNHEY and CDR2 SMNVEV (reference sequence). The V gene lost 3 bases and the J gene lost 2 bases, with 8 bases spanning the gap. The CDR3 protein is CASSLGYAYEQYF. The CDR3 DNA is TGTGCCAGCAGTTTGGGCTATGCCTACGAGCAGTACTTC.

This rearrangement joins TRBV19 to TRBJ1-1; tentative D call: TRBD1 (5 bases). The CDR3 has 14 amino acids. Trimming removed 4 bases at V and 4 bases at J, with 13 bases between. Germline V gene sequence: CDR1 LNHDA, CDR2 SQIVND (reference sequence). The CDR3 region is CASSNTDSRTEAFF. As DNA, the CDR3 is TGTGCCAGTAGTAATACCGACAGCCGCACTGAAGCTTTCTTT.

The chain links TRBV21-1 to TRBJ1-6. TRBV21-1 is marked as a pseudogene. The CDR3 covers 16 residues. CDR3 in amino acids: CASSKGLERYNSPLHF. In DNA, the CDR3 is TGTGCCAGCAGCAAAGGGCTTGAGCGGTATAATTCACCCCTCCACTTT.

The rearrangement joins TRBV30 to TRBJ2-5; D might be TRBD2 (5 bases). The CDR3 loop spans 14 amino acids. Germline values: CDR1 GTSNPN, CDR2 SVGIG (reference sequence). V was shortened by 0 bases and J by 3 bases, with 11 bases between the two germline ends. The CDR3 DNA reads TGTGCCTGGAGTGTTGTAAGCGGAAAAGAGACCCAGTACTTC. Protein sequence: CAWSVVSGKETQYF.

The chain has TRBV7-2 and TRBJ2-3; D remains unclear. From germline, CDR1 is SGHTA and CDR2 FQGNSA. Trimming removed 2 bases at V and 2 bases at J, with 14 bases between. The CDR3 extends over 16 amino acids. The CDR3 bases are TGTGCCAGCAGCTTAAATTTGATCCTTTCCACAGATACGCAGTATTTT. Translating it yields CASSLNLILSTDTQYF.

The chain uses TRBV1 and TRBJ2-3; the table's TRBD2 call for D was not verified on the DNA. TRBV1 is a documented pseudogene. CDR3 size: 15 residues. The CDR3 sequence is CTSSNRDLCTDTQYF. DNA for the CDR3: TGCACCAGCAGTAATCGGGACTTATGCACAGATACGCAGTATTTT.

The rearrangement links TRBV19 to TRBJ2-1; 11 bases are shared with TRBD2. V lost 5 bases to trimming and J lost 8 bases; unmatched junction nucleotides: 5. CDR1 and CDR2 (germline): LNHDA, SQIVND (reference sequence). The CDR3 runs to 14 residues. The CDR3 nucleotides read TGTGCCAGTAGTCCCATGACTAGCGGGGATGAGCAGTTCTTC. Amino acids: CASSPMTSGDEQFF.

The V call is TRBV5-1, the J call TRBJ1-3; D unclear. V lost 0 bases and J 2 bases, leaving 12 bases between the germline ends. Germline loops: CDR1 SGHRS, CDR2 YFSETQ. This CDR3 comprises 16 residues. CDR3 in amino acids: CASSLEGVLAGNTIYF. In DNA form, the CDR3 reads TGCGCCAGCAGCTTGGAGGGCGTGTTAGCTGGAAACACCATATATTTT.

The rearrangement uses TRBV5-8 and TRBJ2-7, with 7 bases lining up with TRBD1. The CDR3 length is 14 residues. Germline V lookup: CDR1 SGHTS, CDR2 YDEGEE. Trimming at V came to 4 bases and at J to 1 base, leaving 5 bases not matched to a gene. The CDR3 is CASSPRDSSYEQYF. CDR3 nucleotides: TGTGCCAGCAGCCCCCGGGACAGTTCCTACGAGCAGTACTTC. The full variable domain, with the rest looked up from reference TRBV5-8 and TRBJ2-7, is EAGVTQSPTHLIKTRGQQATLRCSPISGHTSVYWYQQALGLGLQFLLWYDEGEERNRGNFPPRFSGRQFPNYSSELNVNALELEDSALYLCASSPRDSSYEQYFGPGTRLTVT.

The rearrangement uses TRBV10-3 and TRBJ2-1, with D maybe TRBD1 (5 bases). CDR3 size: 17 residues. V lost 2 bases and J lost 2, with 16 bases in between. From germline, CDR1 is ENHRY and CDR2 SYGVKD. The CDR3 spells CAISELDISDTYNEQFF. CDR3 in DNA: TGTGCCATCAGTGAGCTGGACATCTCGGATACCTACAATGAGCAGTTCTTC.

The V call is TRBV27, the J call TRBJ2-1; D remains unclear. The CDR3 has 14 amino acids. Germline V gene sequence: CDR1 MNHEY, CDR2 SMNVEV (reference sequence). The germline V and J ends were trimmed by 0 bases and 6 bases, with 9 bases remaining between them. CDR3 bases: TGTGCCAGCAGTTTATCAGGGCAAGGCAATGAGCAGTTCTTC. Translated: CASSLSGQGNEQFF.

V is TRBV7-8 and J is TRBJ2-5; 11 positions match TRBD2. Losses at the gene ends were 5 bases for V and 3 bases for J; bases not matched to a gene: 8. The length of the CDR3 is 16 residues. CDR1 is SGHVS and CDR2 is FQNEAQ in the germline V gene. The CDR3 nucleotides read TGTGCCAGCAGCCCCGAACCGGGACTAGCGGAAGAGACCCAGTACTTC. Encoded protein: CASSPEPGLAEETQYF.